This TCR beta chain was found in a study of a mutant IDH1 vaccine in newly diagnosed glioma. At the level of the study: Vaccination began 4-6 weeks post radiotherapy alone, or with temozolomide cycles.

Germline-derived CDR1 and CDR2 are MGHRA and YSYEKL. Trimming at V came to 4 bases and at J to 5 bases, leaving 10 bases not matched to a gene. This CDR3 comprises 15 residues. Some clones are missing from TCRdb's copy, which holds only in-frame ones; the method was immunoSEQ multiplex PCR. In the table there are 45,000 to 65,000 clones, about 61% of which are singletons. The time point here: week 47, end of study. In every dose of vaccine, 300 ug of mutant IDH1 20-mer peptide was given alongside topical imiquimod. Patients, over weeks 1, 3, 5, 7, 11, 15, 19 and 23, received a total of eight vaccinations. Of note for this clone: Antigen specificity is unknown.

The sample here was peripheral blood mononuclear cells (PBMCs), taken from a glioma patient whose treatment included an IDH1 peptide vaccine. This sequence was found in a man aged 35-49 years with glioma. Some clones in this sample may be carry-over from other donors' samples. The chain carries TRBV4-1 and TRBJ2-5, with 7 bases aligning to TRBD2. The CDR3, as DNA: TGCGCCAGCAGCCCCACGAAGGGGCGGGGGGAGACCCAGTACTTC. This translates into CASSPTKGRGETQYF.